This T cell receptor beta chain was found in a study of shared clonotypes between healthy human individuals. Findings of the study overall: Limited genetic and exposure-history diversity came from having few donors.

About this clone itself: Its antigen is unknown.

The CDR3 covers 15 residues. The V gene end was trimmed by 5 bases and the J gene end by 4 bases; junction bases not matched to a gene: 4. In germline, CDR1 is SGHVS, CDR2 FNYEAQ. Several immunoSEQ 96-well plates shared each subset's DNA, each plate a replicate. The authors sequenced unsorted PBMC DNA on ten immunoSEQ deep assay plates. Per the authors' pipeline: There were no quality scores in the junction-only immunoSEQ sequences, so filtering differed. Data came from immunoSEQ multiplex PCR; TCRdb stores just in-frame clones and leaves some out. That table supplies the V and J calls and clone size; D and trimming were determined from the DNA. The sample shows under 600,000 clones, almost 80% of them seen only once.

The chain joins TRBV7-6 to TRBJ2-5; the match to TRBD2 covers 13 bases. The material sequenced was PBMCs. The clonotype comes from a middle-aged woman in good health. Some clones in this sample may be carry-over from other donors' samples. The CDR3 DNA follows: TGTGCCAGCAGCCCACTAGCGGGAGGGGTAGAGACCCAGTACTTC. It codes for CASSPLAGGVETQYF.